This passage covers 13 T cell receptor beta chains from one sample sequenced in a study of shared clonotypes between healthy human individuals. Only in-frame clones appear in the TCRdb table, and some are missing; sequencing was by immunoSEQ multiplex PCR. The data show hundreds of thousands of clones, 95% to 98% seen once. It was CD45RO-negative cells, positively selected for CCR7, that made up naive CD8 cells, with terminally differentiated effector memory CD45RA+ cells excluded. The sample taken for sequencing was naive CD8+ T cells sorted from blood. These receptors all stem from a man aged 30 to 45 in good health.

V usage is TRBV11-2 and J usage is TRBJ2-5; D unresolved. The ends were cut back, 6 bases at V and 2 bases at J, with 7 bases in the middle. The germline V gene has CDR1 SGHAT and CDR2 FQNNGV. This CDR3 comprises 12 residues. Written as DNA, the CDR3 is TGTGCCAGCAGGACCCTACAAGAGACCCAGTACTTC. Translating gives CASRTLQETQYF.

This sequence joins TRBV29-1 and TRBJ2-1; D not certain. The length of the CDR3 is 13 residues. The V end lost 4 bases, the J end lost 5 bases, and 12 bases lay between the germline ends. Germline V gene data show CDR1 as SQVTM and CDR2 as ANQGSEA. The CDR3: CSVAHIPNNEQFF. The CDR3 DNA follows: TGCAGCGTTGCACACATCCCCAACAATGAGCAGTTCTTC.

The genes are TRBV10-3 and TRBJ2-7; TRBD1 or TRBD2 may be the D gene (5 bases each). The germline gives CDR1 ENHRY, CDR2 SYGVKD. Trimming cost V 4 bases and J 3 bases, with 13 bases left between them. CDR3 length equals 14 residues. The DNA of the CDR3 is TGTGCCATCAGTGCAACCGGGACGCTCTACGAGCAGTACTTC. Protein: CAISATGTLYEQYF.

The chain is built from TRBV13 and TRBJ2-7; D is unresolved. CDR1 is PRHDT and CDR2 is FYEKMQ in the germline V gene (reference sequence). V lost 0 bases to trimming and J lost 3 bases, with 9 bases between them. CDR3 length: 14 residues. The CDR3 bases are TGTGCCAGCAGCTTAGGTGGCAGTGACTACGAGCAGTACTTC. Its translation: CASSLGGSDYEQYF.

The J gene is TRBJ2-2, the V gene TRBV13; D unclear. The CDR3 consists of 13 residues. The V end was cut by 7 bases, the J end by 0 bases, with 6 bases between. CDR1 is PRHDT, CDR2 FYEKMQ, per germline (reference sequence). In DNA form, the CDR3 reads TGTGCCAGCACCCCATCGAACACCGGGGAGCTGTTTTTT. This sequence encodes CASTPSNTGELFF.

The chain uses TRBV6-1 and TRBJ2-1; 7 bases agree with TRBD2. V was pared by 3 bases and J by 3 bases, with 5 bases of the junction left unmatched. CDR1 and CDR2 (germline): MNHNS, SASEGT. This CDR3 region has 15 residues. The CDR3 region is CASSEAGTNYNEQFF. The CDR3 bases are TGTGCCAGCAGTGAGGCCGGGACTAACTACAATGAGCAGTTCTTC.

The chain employs TRBV29-1 and TRBJ2-7; 7 bases agree with TRBD1. The CDR3 consists of 12 residues. Losses at the gene ends were 4 bases for V and 3 bases for J; bases not matched to a gene: 3. Per the germline V gene, CDR1 is SQVTM and CDR2 is ANQGSEA. As DNA, the CDR3 is TGCAGCGTTGGGACAGGTCGCTACGAGCAGTACTTC. Its translation is CSVGTGRYEQYF.

This chain links TRBV29-1 with TRBJ2-7; D possibly corresponds to TRBD1 (5 bases). V lost 0 bases to trimming and J lost 0 bases, with 12 bases between them. In germline, CDR1 is SQVTM, CDR2 ANQGSEA. This CDR3 is built from 15 residues. This CDR3 is CSVEDEDINSYEQYF. CDR3 nucleotide sequence: TGCAGCGTTGAAGATGAGGACATAAACTCCTACGAGCAGTACTTC.

V gene TRBV4-3 combines with J gene TRBJ2-1; 9 bases agree with TRBD2. This CDR3 contains 15 residues. Trimming took 1 base from V and 6 from J; bases not matched to a gene: 4. Germline CDR1 reads LGHNA; CDR2 reads YSLEER. DNA for the CDR3: TGCGCCAGCAGCCAAGGTAGCGGGAGAAGCAATGAGCAGTTCTTC. Amino acids: CASSQGSGRSNEQFF.

J is TRBJ2-1 and V is TRBV7-8, with 7 bases identical to TRBD2. The germline gives CDR1 SGHVS, CDR2 FQNEAQ. Germline trimming cut 2 bases from V and 6 bases from J; bases unmatched to any gene: 7. The CDR3 sequence is 15 residues long. The CDR3 is CASSLPGGNINEQFF. DNA of the CDR3: TGTGCCAGCAGCTTACCGGGAGGCAACATCAATGAGCAGTTCTTC.

V is TRBV6-5 and J is TRBJ2-7; TRBD1 aligns across 8 bases. There are 15 residues in the CDR3. Trimming at V came to 6 bases and at J to 4 bases, leaving 11 bases not matched to a gene. The V gene's germline CDR1 is MNHEY and CDR2 SVGAGI. Written as DNA, the CDR3 is TGTGCCAGCAGCCTTAGGACAGGGTTGGGTTACGAGCAGTACTTC. Protein: CASSLRTGLGYEQYF.

On this clone: The identical CDR3 is also encoded by other nucleotide sequences in the sample. The chain is built from TRBV29-1 and TRBJ2-1, with 9 bases matching TRBD1. V shed 3 bases, J shed 4 bases, and the junction held 4 bases outside the gene matches. The CDR3 extends over 14 amino acids. CDR1 and CDR2 from the germline V gene are SQVTM and ANQGSEA. The CDR3 spells CSVEGTGSYNEQFF. CDR3 DNA: TGCAGCGTTGAGGGGACAGGGTCTTACAATGAGCAGTTCTTC.

V gene TRBV4-1 combines with J gene TRBJ2-1; 8 nucleotides line up with TRBD2. There are 15 residues in the CDR3. Germline loops: CDR1 MGHRA, CDR2 YSYEKL. V shed 4 bases and J 4 bases; nucleotides not matched to a gene: 6. CDR3 sequence reads: CASSPTSGTYNEQFF. DNA for the CDR3: TGCGCCAGCAGCCCCACTAGCGGTACTTACAATGAGCAGTTCTTC.